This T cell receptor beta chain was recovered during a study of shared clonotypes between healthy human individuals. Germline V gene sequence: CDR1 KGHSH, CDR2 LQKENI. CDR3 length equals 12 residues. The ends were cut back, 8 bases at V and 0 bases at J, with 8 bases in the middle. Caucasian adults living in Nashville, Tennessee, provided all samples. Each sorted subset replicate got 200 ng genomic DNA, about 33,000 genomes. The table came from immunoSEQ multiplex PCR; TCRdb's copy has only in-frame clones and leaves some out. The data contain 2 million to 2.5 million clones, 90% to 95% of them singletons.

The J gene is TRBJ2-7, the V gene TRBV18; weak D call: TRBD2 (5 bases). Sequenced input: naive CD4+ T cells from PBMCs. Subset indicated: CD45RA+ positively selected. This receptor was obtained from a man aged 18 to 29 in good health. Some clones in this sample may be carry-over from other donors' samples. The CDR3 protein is CASRRNSYEQYF. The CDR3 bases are TGTGCCAGCCGGAGGAACTCCTACGAGCAGTACTTC. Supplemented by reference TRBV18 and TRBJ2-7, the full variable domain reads NAGVMQNPRHLVRRRGQEARLRCSPMKGHSHVYWYRQLPEEGLKFMVYLQKENIIDESGMPKERFSAEFPKEGPSILRIQQVVRGDSAAYFCASRRNSYEQYFGPGTRLTVT.